A single sample is the source of the 27 T cell receptor beta chains below, sequenced in a study. The sorted Tregs were CD4+CD25+CD127-/low cells. TRBV12-4/TRBJ1-2 clonotypes were amplified with adaptor-ligated barcode primers. Each CDR3 protein gets one entry after TCRdb re-called the multiplex PCR reads with MiXCR. The sample includes over 150 distinct CDR3 sequences, 8.5% to 10% of them seen just once. Sequencing input: Tregs sorted from blood. The receptors stem from a female donor with breast cancer.

Within the sample, this clonotype is medium-sized. CDR3 nucleotides: TGTGCCAGCAGCCCAACAACCAACTATGGCTACACCTTC. Its protein product is CASSPTTNYGYTF. V gene TRBV12-3 or TRBV12-4 combines with J gene TRBJ1-2; D gene ambiguous. This CDR3 is 13 amino acids long. The V end was cut by 6 bases, the J end by 2 bases, with 10 bases between.

This clonotype is termed large. This chain connects TRBV12-3 or TRBV12-4 to TRBJ1-2; TRBD1 is a possible D gene (6 bases). The V end lost 5 bases, the J end lost 4 bases, and 14 bases lay between the germline ends. The CDR3 runs to 14 residues. The CDR3 spells CASSPEDRGYGYTF. In DNA, the CDR3 is TGTGCCAGCAGTCCGGAGGACAGAGGCTATGGCTACACCTTC.

By proportion, this clonotype is medium-sized. J is TRBJ1-2 and V is TRBV12-3 or TRBV12-4; D is undetermined. Trimming pared 4 bases from V and 4 bases from J, leaving 16 bases between. CDR3 length: 15 amino acids. The CDR3 is CASSSTDTGLYGYTF. DNA of the CDR3: TGTGCCAGCAGTTCGACGGATACCGGACTCTATGGCTACACCTTC.

This clonotype is labeled as medium-sized. The J gene is TRBJ1-2, the V gene TRBV12-3 or TRBV12-4, with D hard to call. This CDR3 has 12 residues. Trimming pared 5 bases from V and 5 bases from J, leaving 9 bases between. For the CDR3, the DNA is TGTGCCAGCAGTCAAACAGCGTATGGCTACACCTTC. It yields the protein CASSQTAYGYTF.

In its sample, this clonotype is medium-sized. This rearrangement joins TRBV12-3 or TRBV12-4 to TRBJ1-2; D gene ambiguous. The ends were cut back, 6 bases at V and 8 bases at J, with 22 bases in the middle. The CDR3 sequence is 15 residues long. CDR3 amino acids: CASSPSMGIERGYTF. DNA for the CDR3: TGTGCCAGCAGCCCCTCCATGGGAATAGAACGAGGCTACACCTTC.

This clonotype rates as large (0.1 to 1%). J is TRBJ1-2 and V is TRBV12-3 or TRBV12-4; D uncertain. Trimming removed 2 bases at V and 4 bases at J, with 17 bases between. This CDR3 region has 16 residues. The DNA of the CDR3 is TGTGCCAGCAGTTTAAAGTTCAGCACCGGGATCTATGGCTACACCTTC. As protein: CASSLKFSTGIYGYTF.

This clonotype was recorded a few times. The genes are TRBV12-3 or TRBV12-4 and TRBJ1-2; D ambiguous. There are 11 residues in the CDR3. V was shortened by 6 bases and J by 5 bases, with 7 bases between the two germline ends. This chain's CDR3 is CASSQQYGYTF. In DNA, the CDR3 is TGTGCCAGCAGCCAACAGTATGGCTACACCTTC.

This chain connects TRBV12-3 or TRBV12-4 to TRBJ1-2; 7 bases match TRBD1. The V segment lost 5 bases and the J segment 4 bases; nucleotides outside the gene matches: 1. CDR3 size: 12 residues. The CDR3 sequence: CASSGTAYGYTF. In nucleotides, the CDR3 is TGTGCCAGCAGTGGGACAGCCTATGGCTACACCTTC.

By share, this clonotype ranks as hyperexpanded (1% or more). The rearrangement uses TRBV12-3 or TRBV12-4 and TRBJ1-2, with 8 nucleotides matching TRBD1. J lost 4 bases, V lost 6 bases, and 4 bases had no gene match. The CDR3 loop spans 13 amino acids. CDR3 sequence: CASRTGDGYGYTF. CDR3 DNA sequence: TGTGCCAGCAGGACAGGGGACGGCTATGGCTACACCTTC.

In its sample, this clonotype ranks as medium-sized. The chain combines TRBV12-3 or TRBV12-4 with TRBJ1-2; 7 positions match TRBD1. The length of the CDR3 is 15 residues. J lost 4 bases, V lost 10 bases, and 15 bases had no gene match. CDR3 coding DNA: TGTGCCACCATGGAATGGTCCGGGACAGCCTATGGCTACACCTTC. Residues: CATMEWSGTAYGYTF.

Many counts were recorded for this clonotype. This may come from a read error, since a much larger clone is one base off. The chain has TRBV12-3 or TRBV12-4 and TRBJ1-2; unclear D gene. The CDR3 is 15 amino acids. The CDR3 coding sequence is TGTGACAGCAGACCCACGGACTCTCCCTACTATGGCTACACCTTC. This sequence encodes CDSRPTDSPYYGYTF.

This clonotype is labeled as medium-sized. This chain connects TRBV12-3 or TRBV12-4 to TRBJ1-2, with a possible D match to TRBD1 (5 bases). Trimming shortened V by 5 bases and J by 9 bases, and 25 bases separated the two germline ends. This CDR3 region has 16 residues. CDR3 sequence reads: CASSPRGEGGVKSYTF. The CDR3 bases are TGTGCCAGCAGTCCCCGAGGGGAGGGTGGGGTAAAGAGCTACACCTTC.

By its share, this clonotype is large. V usage is TRBV12-3 or TRBV12-4 and J usage is TRBJ1-2, with TRBD1 matching over 8 bases. V was pared by 6 bases and J by 1 base, with 10 bases of the junction left unmatched. There are 16 residues in the CDR3. CDR3 bases: TGTGCCAGCAGACCACTCGGACAGGGAGTTAACTATGGCTACACCTTC. This gives the protein CASRPLGQGVNYGYTF.

This clonotype is deemed large (0.1 to 1%). This sequence joins TRBV12-3 or TRBV12-4 and TRBJ1-2; unclear D gene. This CDR3 is built from 14 residues. Between the trimmed V and J ends, which lost 2 bases and 4 bases, there was a span of 11 bases. The CDR3 protein is CASSLTSGGYGYTF. The CDR3 nucleotides read TGTGCCAGCAGTTTAACGTCGGGAGGCTATGGCTACACCTTC.

Sample share makes this clonotype medium-sized. The V and J genes are TRBV12-3 or TRBV12-4 and TRBJ1-2, with D hard to call. The CDR3 has 14 residues. V lost 6 bases, J lost 4 bases, and 15 bases lay in between. The CDR3 sequence is CASSPKEDRYGYTF. Here the CDR3 DNA reads TGTGCCAGCAGCCCTAAAGAGGACCGCTATGGCTACACCTTC.

This clonotype ranks as medium-sized. The rearrangement uses TRBV12-3 or TRBV12-4 and TRBJ1-2; D gene unclear. V lost 5 bases and J 8 bases, leaving 9 bases between the germline ends. The CDR3 is 11 residues long. The CDR3 loop reads CASSSQRGYTF. The CDR3, as DNA: TGTGCCAGCAGTAGCCAACGCGGCTACACCTTC.

This clonotype is deemed medium-sized. J is TRBJ1-2 and V is TRBV12-3 or TRBV12-4; TRBD1 might be the D (5 bases). V was shortened by 6 bases and J by 7 bases, with 18 bases between the two germline ends. This CDR3 spans 14 amino acids. The CDR3 bases are TGTGCCAGCAGCTCAGGGTCTTGGTACGGTGGCTACACCTTC. Encoded protein: CASSSGSWYGGYTF.

This clonotype was picked up many times. This chain links TRBV12-3 or TRBV12-4 with TRBJ1-2; D is undetermined. There are 12 residues in the CDR3. Trimming removed 6 bases from V and 6 bases from J, with 11 bases in between. CDR3 residues: CASSLLADGYTF. Here the CDR3 DNA reads TGTGCCAGCAGCCTCCTAGCGGATGGCTACACCTTC.

By its share, this clonotype is hyperexpanded. V usage is TRBV12-3 or TRBV12-4 and J usage is TRBJ1-2; TRBD1 matches 9 bases. J was trimmed by 3 bases and V by 1 base; bases with no gene match: 0. The CDR3 runs to 14 residues. The CDR3 is CASSLGTGDYGYTF. The DNA of the CDR3 is TGTGCCAGCAGTTTAGGGACAGGGGACTATGGCTACACCTTC.

This clonotype was seen a handful of times. Possible read error: a much larger clone is one base away. The genes are TRBV12-3 or TRBV12-4 and TRBJ1-2; 7 bases are shared with TRBD1. CDR3 length: 13 residues. The CDR3 nucleotides are TGTGCCAGCACACCCCGACAGGGCTATGACTACACCTTC. Its translation: CASTPRQGYDYTF.

This clonotype qualifies as medium-sized (0.01 to 0.1%). V gene TRBV12-3 or TRBV12-4 combines with J gene TRBJ1-2; tentatively, D is TRBD1 (5 bases). The CDR3 is 14 residues long. V was clipped by 4 bases and J by 6 bases, with 15 bases between them. The chain's CDR3 is CASSSGFGVHGYTF. In DNA, the CDR3 is TGTGCCAGCAGTTCAGGGTTTGGTGTTCATGGCTACACCTTC.

This clonotype is labeled as medium-sized (0.01 to 0.1%). This rearrangement joins TRBV12-3 or TRBV12-4 to TRBJ1-2; the D gene is possibly TRBD1 (6 bases). The CDR3 extends over 14 amino acids. Trimming left V 8 bases short and J 1 base short, with 14 bases between. This CDR3 is CASGSPGVNYGYTF. CDR3 DNA sequence: TGTGCCAGCGGCTCTCCAGGGGTTAACTATGGCTACACCTTC.

The chain carries TRBV12-3 or TRBV12-4 and TRBJ1-2; D gene uncertain. Trimming removed 1 base at V and 11 bases at J, with 17 bases between. The CDR3 sequence is 14 residues long. The CDR3 nucleotides are TGTGCCAGCAGTTTAGATTTTGCGGGAGCTGGATACACCTTC. This codes for CASSLDFAGAGYTF.

J is TRBJ1-2 and V is TRBV12-3 or TRBV12-4, with TRBD1 matching 8 bases. The CDR3 loop spans 13 amino acids. The V and J ends lost 6 bases and 9 bases, in that order; junction bases with no gene match: 9. CDR3 in DNA: TGTGCCAGCAGGACCGGACAGGGAGCGAGCTACACCTTC. This gives the protein CASRTGQGASYTF.

In its sample, this clonotype ranks as medium-sized (0.01 to 0.1%). V is TRBV12-3 or TRBV12-4 and J is TRBJ1-2; no reliable D call. The germline V and J ends were trimmed by 2 bases and 0 bases, with 16 bases remaining between them. The CDR3 loop spans 17 amino acids. The CDR3 spells CASSLWLWGGSNYGYTF. DNA of the CDR3: TGTGCCAGCAGTTTATGGCTTTGGGGAGGCTCTAACTATGGCTACACCTTC.

Sample share makes this clonotype large. The chain joins TRBV12-3 or TRBV12-4 to TRBJ1-2, with a tentative D call TRBD1 (5 bases). V gave up 5 bases and J gave up 5 bases, with 21 bases separating them. This CDR3 spans 16 amino acids. The CDR3 region is CASSPGTSQPKYGYTF. Here the CDR3 DNA reads TGTGCCAGCAGTCCGGGGACCTCGCAGCCCAAATATGGCTACACCTTC.

Relative to its sample, this clonotype is medium-sized. J is TRBJ1-2 and V is TRBV12-3 or TRBV12-4; no reliable D call. V was clipped by 3 bases and J by 5 bases, with 13 bases between them. The CDR3 covers 14 residues. DNA for the CDR3: TGTGCCAGCAGTTTCGCCAGAGGGCCTTATGGCTACACCTTC. This encodes CASSFARGPYGYTF.